These 21 T cell receptor beta chains share one sample of origin, sequenced in a study of OX40 agonist ivuxolimab in advanced cancers. Libraries were prepared by immunoSEQ multiplex PCR; TCRdb keeps only in-frame clonotypes and omits some of them. Among around 60,000 clones, about four fifths were seen once, and the ten largest hold less than 2%. Sequenced here: CD4+ or CD8+ T cells sorted from blood, sampled in a trial of the OX40 agonist ivuxolimab. The receptors shown here come from an adult with an advanced solid tumor such as melanoma, head and neck, liver or kidney cancer.

About this clone itself: A read error may produce the germline difference seen at one junction end. Here the CDR3 DNA reads TGTGCTAGCAGCTTAACAGGGAACACTGAAGCTTTCTTT. This gives the protein CASSLTGNTEAFF. The V gene is TRBV7-7, the J gene TRBJ1-1; D may be TRBD1 (5 bases). The CDR3 is made up of 13 amino acids. Germline CDR1 SSHAT, CDR2 FNYEAQ (reference sequence).

The chain couples TRBV11-3 to TRBJ1-4; D uncertain. The CDR3 sequence is 12 residues long. Trimming shortened V by 2 bases and J by 6 bases, and 4 bases separated the two germline ends. The germline V gene encodes CDR1 SGHNT and CDR2 YENEEA. The CDR3 nucleotides read TGTGCCAGCAGCTTAAACGATGAAAAACTGTTTTTT. Protein product: CASSLNDEKLFF.

The chain has TRBV5-6 and TRBJ2-1; 7 bases fit TRBD1. This CDR3 is built from 11 residues. Germline trimming cut 3 bases from V and 10 bases from J; bases unmatched to any gene: 1. Germline V gives CDR1 SGHDT, CDR2 YYEEEE. The CDR3 spells CASSSTGEQFF. Written as DNA, the CDR3 is TGTGCCAGCAGCTCGACAGGGGAGCAGTTCTTC. Based on the CDR3 plus reference TRBV5-6 and TRBJ2-1, the full variable domain is DAGVTQSPTHLIKTRGQQVTLRCSPKSGHDTVSWYQQALGQGPQFIFQYYEEEERQRGNFPDRFSGHQFPNYSSELNVNALLLGDSALYLCASSSTGEQFFGPGTRLTVL.

The gene calls are TRBV5-8 and TRBJ2-7; D is uncertain. This CDR3 region has 18 residues. CDR1 and CDR2 (germline): SGHTS, YDEGEE. V was shortened by 0 bases and J by 2 bases, with 21 bases between the two germline ends. CDR3 in amino acids: CASSLAGRSPRAPYEQYF. CDR3 in DNA: TGTGCCAGCAGCTTGGCCGGAAGGTCTCCGCGCGCCCCCTACGAGCAGTACTTC.

The gene calls are TRBV5-4 and TRBJ2-2, with D possibly being TRBD2 (6 bases). V lost 4 bases and J lost 1, with 11 bases in between. The CDR3 totals 15 residues. CDR1 is SGHNT and CDR2 is YYREEE in the germline V gene (reference sequence). The DNA of the CDR3 is TGTGCCAGCAGCCGGGACTCTAAGAACACCGGGGAGCTGTTTTTT. This codes for CASSRDSKNTGELFF.

V is TRBV7-6 and J is TRBJ2-7; a possible D gene is TRBD2 (7 bases). V lost 6 bases and J 4 bases, leaving 16 bases between the germline ends. Germline-derived CDR1 and CDR2 are SGHVS and FNYEAQ. The CDR3 is made up of 14 amino acids. The chain's CDR3 is CASSPGGHSYEQYF. The CDR3 DNA follows: TGTGCCAGCAGTCCCGGGGGGCATAGTTACGAGCAGTACTTC.

This clone was picked up one time. This chain connects TRBV29-1 to TRBJ1-1; D ambiguous. This CDR3 spans 13 amino acids. Germline loops: CDR1 SQVTM, CDR2 ANQGSEA. V was pared by 4 bases and J by 0 bases, with 9 bases between. CDR3 in amino acids: CSVVEVLNTEAFF. CDR3 nucleotide sequence: TGCAGCGTTGTGGAGGTTTTGAACACTGAAGCTTTCTTT. Full variable domain (remainder filled in from reference TRBV29-1 and TRBJ1-1): SAVISQKPSRDICQRGTSLTIQCQVDSQVTMMFWYRQQPGQSLTLIATANQGSEATYESGFVIDKFPISRPNLTFSTLTVSNMSPEDSSIYLCSVVEVLNTEAFFGQGTRLTVV.

This chain uses TRBV2 with TRBJ2-5; TRBD1 agrees at 8 bases. Per germline, CDR1 SNHLY and CDR2 FYNNEI. V was clipped by 1 base and J by 2 bases; unmatched bases: 0. The CDR3 is made up of 14 amino acids. The CDR3 DNA follows: TGTGCCAGCAGTGAAGACAGGGGGCAAGAGACCCAGTACTTC. Its protein is CASSEDRGQETQYF.

The chain recombines TRBV6-5 with TRBJ2-3; TRBD1 matches at 7 bases. This CDR3 has 13 amino acids. The V segment lost 11 bases and the J segment 2 bases; nucleotides outside the gene matches: 7. Germline V gene sequence: CDR1 MNHEY, CDR2 SVGAGI. The CDR3 region is CAPRTGATDTQYF. CDR3 nucleotide sequence: TGTGCCCCCCGAACAGGGGCCACAGATACGCAGTATTTT.

J is TRBJ2-5 and V is TRBV18, with a possible D match to TRBD2 (6 bases). The CDR3 is made up of 16 amino acids. Germline V gene sequence: CDR1 KGHSH, CDR2 LQKENI. Trimming pared 3 bases from V and 0 bases from J, leaving 14 bases between. The CDR3 DNA sequence: TGTGCCAGCTCACCGAGGGGAGGAAGGTACCAAGAGACCCAGTACTTC. Its protein is CASSPRGGRYQETQYF.

V usage is TRBV30 and J usage is TRBJ2-2; D uncertain. Germline assignment: CDR1 GTSNPN and CDR2 SVGIG (reference sequence). CDR3 length: 13 amino acids. The V end lost 0 bases, the J end lost 7 bases, and 9 bases lay between the germline ends. CDR3 loop: CAWSVPGLGELFF. The CDR3 DNA is TGTGCCTGGAGTGTACCGGGCCTCGGGGAGCTGTTTTTT.

A few counts support this clone. The rearrangement joins TRBV10-2 to TRBJ2-7, with no clear D. Germline lookup yields CDR1 WSHSY and CDR2 SAAADI. This CDR3 spans 12 amino acids. The ends were cut back, 3 bases at V and 3 bases at J, with 6 bases in the middle. The CDR3, as DNA: TGCGCCAGCAGTGATCTTGTCTACGAGCAGTACTTC. This translates into CASSDLVYEQYF.

The rearrangement links TRBV4-1 to TRBJ2-7; 8 nucleotides match TRBD1. CDR3 length: 15 residues. Trimming took 2 bases from V and 2 from J; bases not matched to a gene: 5. The germline gives CDR1 MGHRA, CDR2 YSYEKL. CDR3 DNA sequence: TGCGCCAGCAGCCAAAGACAGGGGCTGCCCTACGAGCAGTACTTC. This encodes CASSQRQGLPYEQYF.

This sequence joins TRBV29-1 and TRBJ2-3; D gene ambiguous. In germline, CDR1 is SQVTM, CDR2 ANQGSEA. Trimming took 6 bases from V and 2 from J, leaving 9 bases between them. The CDR3 is 12 amino acids. The CDR3 here is CSVWLITDTQYF. Here the CDR3 DNA reads TGCAGCGTCTGGCTAATCACAGATACGCAGTATTTT.

The V gene is TRBV29-1, the J gene TRBJ1-2, with a possible D match to TRBD1 (5 bases). This CDR3 is built from 15 residues. The germline V gene encodes CDR1 SQVTM and CDR2 ANQGSEA. The V end lost 4 bases, the J end lost 2 bases, and 17 bases lay between the germline ends. This CDR3 reads CSVGWGQGGNYGYTF. CDR3 sequence (DNA): TGCAGCGTTGGGTGGGGTCAGGGAGGAAACTATGGCTACACCTTC.

This chain links TRBV19 with TRBJ2-1; D is ambiguous. Trimming took off 7 bases at V and 0 bases at J, with 16 bases between the two ends. CDR3 length: 16 residues. CDR1 and CDR2 (germline): LNHDA, SQIVND (reference sequence). The CDR3 sequence: CASTPWKPASYNEQFF. The CDR3 region has the DNA TGTGCCAGTACCCCCTGGAAGCCCGCCTCCTACAATGAGCAGTTCTTC.

The chain couples TRBV7-9 to TRBJ2-1; D tentatively reads TRBD1 or TRBD2 (5 bases each). CDR3 length equals 15 residues. Germline V gene lookup returns CDR1 SEHNR and CDR2 FQNEAQ (reference sequence). Trimming removed 2 bases from V and 5 bases from J, with 13 bases in between. The DNA for the CDR3 is TGTGCCAGCAGCTTAATGGGGGAACAAGACAATGAGCAGTTCTTC. It yields the protein CASSLMGEQDNEQFF.

V usage is TRBV25-1 and J usage is TRBJ2-7, with D perhaps matching TRBD1 (5 bases). Germline CDR1 reads MGHDK; CDR2 reads SYGVNS. The germline V and J ends were trimmed by 1 base and 5 bases, with 15 bases remaining between them. CDR3 size: 15 residues. The CDR3 spells CASSEWGKAVHEQYF. CDR3 DNA sequence: TGTGCCAGCAGTGAATGGGGCAAGGCTGTACACGAGCAGTACTTC.

This rearrangement joins TRBV5-1 to TRBJ2-7, with TRBD1 matching 8 bases. The CDR3 extends over 15 amino acids. Germline CDR1 and CDR2: SGHRS and YFSETQ. V trimming: 3 bases; J trimming: 4 bases; junction bases outside the gene matches: 9. This CDR3 reads CASSSHYRDRYEQYF. For the CDR3, the DNA is TGCGCCAGCAGCTCGCACTACCGGGACAGGTACGAGCAGTACTTC. Full variable domain (outside the CDR3, taken from reference TRBV5-1 and TRBJ2-7): KAGVTQTPRYLIKTRGQQVTLSCSPISGHRSVSWYQQTPGQGLQFLFEYFSETQRNKGNFPGRFSGRQFSNSRSEMNVSTLELGDSALYLCASSSHYRDRYEQYFGPGTRLTVT.

The CDR3 DNA sequence: TGCAGCGTCACAGGGGGTAGCGGAAACACCGGGGAGCTGTTTTTT. Protein product: CSVTGGSGNTGELFF. The chain carries TRBV29-1 and TRBJ2-2; TRBD1 matches at 8 bases. The length of the CDR3 is 15 residues. V was pared by 6 bases and J by 2 bases, with 8 bases of the junction left unmatched. Germline V gene lookup returns CDR1 SQVTM and CDR2 ANQGSEA.

This clone has a handful of counts. CDR3 sequence (DNA): TGTGCCAGCAGCCAAGCCGGACTACGCACAGATACGCAGTATTTT. Amino acid sequence: CASSQAGLRTDTQYF. The chain carries TRBV14 and TRBJ2-3, with D tentatively TRBD2 (6 bases). V lost 1 base and J 1 base, leaving 9 bases between the germline ends. The CDR3 spans 15 residues. CDR1 is SGHDN and CDR2 is FVKESK in the germline V gene.